This T cell receptor beta chain derives from a study of blood T cell repertoires in COVID-19. The overall study: Sites across the United States, Italy and Spain contributed samples from acute and convalescent COVID-19.

In the authors' workflow: Amplified reference gene primers provided the basis for estimating nucleated cell counts. Sequencing was performed with immunoSEQ multiplex PCR; in TCRdb, only in-frame clones are kept and a portion is missing. That table is the source of V, J and clone size, and D and trimming were worked out from the DNA. This table has under 200,000 clones, approximately 80% appearing once. This CDR3 contains 13 residues. Trimming left V 4 bases short and J 5 bases short, with 9 bases between. CDR1 SNHLY and CDR2 FYNNEI come from the germline V gene. Recovery among Cohort 3 donors was established by two negative PCRs, clearance, or symptom resolution.

The chain carries TRBV2 and TRBJ1-5; D call uncertain. This clonotype was obtained from a woman aged 60 to 75 who had recovered from COVID-19. What was sequenced was PBMCs or T cells enriched from blood (not recorded which). The CDR3: CASSVGRDQPQHF. The CDR3 nucleotides read TGTGCCAGCAGTGTGGGCCGAGATCAGCCCCAGCATTTT.